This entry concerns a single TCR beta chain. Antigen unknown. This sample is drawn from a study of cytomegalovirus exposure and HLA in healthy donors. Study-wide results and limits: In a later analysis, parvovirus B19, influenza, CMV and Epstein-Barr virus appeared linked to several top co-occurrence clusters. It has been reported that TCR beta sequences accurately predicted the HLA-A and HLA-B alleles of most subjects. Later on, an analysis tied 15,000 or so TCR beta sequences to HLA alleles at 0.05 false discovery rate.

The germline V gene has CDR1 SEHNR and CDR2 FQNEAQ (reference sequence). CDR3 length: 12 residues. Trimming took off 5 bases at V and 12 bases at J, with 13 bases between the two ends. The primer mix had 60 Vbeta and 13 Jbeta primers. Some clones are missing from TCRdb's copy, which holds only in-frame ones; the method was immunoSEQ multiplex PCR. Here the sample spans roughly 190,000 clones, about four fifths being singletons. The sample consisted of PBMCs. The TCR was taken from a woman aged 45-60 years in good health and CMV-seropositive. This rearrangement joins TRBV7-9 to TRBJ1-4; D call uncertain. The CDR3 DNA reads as TGTGCCAGCAGCCGCGGGAGTGTGGAACTGTTTTTT. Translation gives CASSRGSVELFF.